This TCR beta chain is from a study of T cell repertoires in cytomegalovirus infection. On the study more broadly: TCR beta signatures that were public indicated CMV infection and matching HLA type.

A single record per CDR3 protein comes from TCRdb applying MiXCR to the reads. The sample shows roughly 69,000 distinct CDR3 sequences, about 26% of them seen only once. Turning to this clonotype: The antigen remains undetermined.

Study-wide results and caveats: Identification of carriers of CMV plus the relevant HLA was performed using cumulative public TCR beta family frequency. Clonotypes of TCR beta that were HLA-C-restricted and CMV-specific dominated the ex vivo response.

This CDR3 has 12 residues. V lost 6 bases to trimming and J lost 8 bases, with 13 bases between them. The source material was CD8+ T cells from cultured PBMCs, sampled from culture after CMV antigen stimulation. V is TRBV12-3 or TRBV12-4 and J is TRBJ1-2; D not certain. This receptor was identified in a human donor in good health (CMV status not recorded). Some clones in this sample may be carry-over from other donors' samples. Here the CDR3 DNA reads TGTGCCAGCAGCCCGGCGGTATCCGGCTACACCTTC. Residues: CASSPAVSGYTF.